This T cell receptor beta chain was sequenced in a study of identical twins. In this sample, this clonotype turned up a few times. This CDR3 contains 15 residues. Trimming took 4 bases from V and 0 from J, leaving 7 bases between them. Germline V gene lookup returns CDR1 SGHTA and CDR2 FQGNSA. TCRdb itself ran the 5' RACE reads through MiXCR, one entry per CDR3 protein. The table lists hundreds of thousands of distinct CDR3 sequences, around 20% of them singletons. A further study also used this sample, focusing on T cells expressing NK-cell markers.

This receptor was obtained from a woman between 18 and 29 years old in good health. The material sequenced was PBMCs. The J gene is TRBJ1-6, the V gene TRBV7-2; D is unresolved. As DNA, the CDR3 is TGTGCCAGCAGCTCTACGGGCTCCTATAATTCACCCCTCCACTTT. Its translation: CASSSTGSYNSPLHF.